These 21 T cell receptor beta chains came from one sample sequenced in a study of CD8+CD57+ T cells in acquired aplastic anemia. TCR beta VDJ combinations and CDR3 sequences were profiled from genomic DNA. From the reads, TCRdb called clonotypes with MiXCR, one entry per CDR3 protein. The repertoire holds about 40,000 distinct CDR3 sequences, with 55% to 80% as singletons. The sequenced sample was sorted CD4+, CD8+, or CD8+CD57+ T cells (not recorded which) from PBMCs. These receptors were obtained from a human donor in good health, serving as a control.

In DNA, the CDR3 is TGTGCCATCAGTGGGGCAGGGAGAAACACCGGGGAGCTGTTTTTT. Amino acids: CAISGAGRNTGELFF. The chain employs TRBV10-3 and TRBJ2-2; the D gene could be TRBD1 or TRBD2 (5 bases each). The CDR3 has 15 residues. Trimming stripped 4 bases from V and 2 bases from J, with 11 bases between. CDR1 is ENHRY and CDR2 is SYGVKD in the germline V gene.

Notes on this clonotype: It is unclear where the CDR3 begins or ends on the DNA, so no DNA is shown, and the CDR3 is as TCRdb lists it. The chain has TRBV7-5 and TRBJ1-5; the D call TRBD1 from the table was never checked on the DNA. TRBV7-5 counts as a pseudogene. Inclusive of both ends, the CDR3 amounts to 21 amino acids. The CDR3 sequence is CISVPEAYHREVLLSNQPQHF.

This clonotype was seen more than once but under ten times. V gene TRBV7-9 combines with J gene TRBJ1-2; D call uncertain. Trimming pared 1 base from V and 4 bases from J, leaving 7 bases between. From germline, CDR1 is SEHNR and CDR2 FQNEAQ (reference sequence). The CDR3 has 13 amino acids. The CDR3: CASSLDGRYGYTF. The CDR3 DNA sequence: TGTGCCAGCAGCTTAGATGGACGCTATGGCTACACCTTC.

DNA for the CDR3: TGTGCCAGCAGCTTAGTGGGCAGGGGTGGCTTATTTGGACAGCCCCAGCATTTT. This translates into CASSLVGRGGLFGQPQHF. The V and J genes are TRBV11-1 and TRBJ1-5; TRBD1 is a possible D gene (6 bases). In germline, CDR1 is SGHAT, CDR2 FQDESV (reference sequence). V lost 1 base and J lost 7, with 23 bases in between. The CDR3 length is 18 residues.

The V and J genes are TRBV19 and TRBJ2-1, with D possibly being TRBD2 (7 bases). There are 15 residues in the CDR3. Trimming pared 5 bases from V and 5 bases from J, leaving 16 bases between. CDR1 and CDR2 from the germline V gene are LNHDA and SQIVND (reference sequence). The CDR3 protein is CASSWVAGANNEQFF. CDR3 DNA: TGTGCCAGTAGTTGGGTGGCGGGGGCTAACAATGAGCAGTTCTTC.

The V call is TRBV14, the J call TRBJ2-7; a weak D match, TRBD1 (6 bases). CDR3 length equals 14 residues. Trimming left V 4 bases short and J 0 bases short, with 10 bases between. Germline V gene data show CDR1 as SGHDN and CDR2 as FVKESK. This CDR3 reads CASSRRDNSYEQYF. Written as DNA, the CDR3 is TGTGCCAGCAGCCGACGGGACAACTCCTACGAGCAGTACTTC.

The V gene is TRBV29-1, the J gene TRBJ1-5; 8 bases agree with TRBD1. Germline values: CDR1 SQVTM, CDR2 ANQGSEA. The CDR3 runs to 13 residues. Trimming cost V 3 bases and J 6 bases; bases outside gene matches: 4. CDR3 bases: TGCAGCGTTGAGGACAGGGACGGTCAGCCCCAGCATTTT. Protein: CSVEDRDGQPQHF.

This clonotype was counted ten times or more. The chain joins TRBV20-1 to TRBJ2-2; TRBD2 matches 10 bases. Germline V gene lookup returns CDR1 DFQATT and CDR2 SNEGSKA (reference sequence). The CDR3 runs to 17 residues. Trimming cost V 2 bases and J 2 bases; bases outside gene matches: 8. The CDR3 coding sequence is TGCAGTGCTAGAACATCTAGCGGGGGATACAACACCGGGGAGCTGTTTTTT. This gives the protein CSARTSSGGYNTGELFF.

The gene calls are TRBV7-9 and TRBJ2-5; D may be TRBD1 (6 bases). Germline assignment: CDR1 SEHNR and CDR2 FQNEAQ (reference sequence). The V gene lost 2 bases and the J gene lost 4 bases, with 8 bases spanning the gap. CDR3 length: 13 amino acids. This CDR3 reads CASSLTGIETQYF. For the CDR3, the DNA is TGTGCCAGCAGCTTAACAGGGATAGAGACCCAGTACTTC.

The genes are TRBV10-1 and TRBJ1-1, with TRBD1 matching 8 bases. The germline V gene encodes CDR1 WNHNN and CDR2 SYGVQD (reference sequence). After removal of 10 bases from V and 4 bases from J, the junction contained 17 bases not matched to a gene. The CDR3 consists of 16 residues. In nucleotides, the CDR3 is TGCGCCACCTTGGAGCCGGACAGGGCAGAGGGCACTGAAGCTTTCTTT. Encoded protein: CATLEPDRAEGTEAFF.

Sample share makes this clonotype medium-sized. The chain combines TRBV7-6 with TRBJ2-1; 8 bases map to TRBD1. The CDR3 is 15 amino acids. V was clipped by 0 bases and J by 4 bases; unmatched bases: 2. Germline V gives CDR1 SGHVS, CDR2 FNYEAQ. CDR3 bases: TGTGCCAGCAGCTTAGCACAGGGGGATTACAATGAGCAGTTCTTC. It translates to CASSLAQGDYNEQFF.

J is TRBJ1-5 and V is TRBV2; 7 nucleotides line up with TRBD1. Germline loops: CDR1 SNHLY, CDR2 FYNNEI. V lost 6 bases and J lost 3; bases outside the gene matches: 5. CDR3 length: 14 amino acids. For the CDR3, the DNA is TGTGCCAGCAGAATCGGGACAGTCAATCAGCCCCAGCATTTT. It translates to CASRIGTVNQPQHF.

The chain carries TRBV29-1 and TRBJ2-7; the D is unclear. Germline CDR1 SQVTM, CDR2 ANQGSEA. The V end lost 1 base, the J end lost 2 bases, and 6 bases lay between the germline ends. The CDR3 extends over 12 amino acids. The CDR3 coding sequence is TGCAGCGTTGAAGGCAAGACCTACGAGCAGTACTTC. This gives the protein CSVEGKTYEQYF.

This chain uses TRBV10-2 with TRBJ1-4; D unclear. V was trimmed by 4 bases and J by 2 bases, leaving 8 bases between them. This CDR3 region has 14 residues. CDR1 WSHSY and CDR2 SAAADI come from the germline V gene. The CDR3 nucleotides are TGCGCCAGCAGTGGAATGGGGACTAATGAAAAACTGTTTTTT. As protein: CASSGMGTNEKLFF.

The V call is TRBV2, the J call TRBJ1-6, with D uncertain. The V end was cut by 4 bases, the J end by 9 bases, with 10 bases between. Per the germline V gene, CDR1 is SNHLY and CDR2 is FYNNEI. This CDR3 region has 13 residues. The CDR3: CASSVGEGSPLHF. As DNA, the CDR3 is TGTGCCAGCAGTGTGGGTGAGGGTTCACCCCTCCACTTT.

This clonotype has only a few counts. The V gene is TRBV2, the J gene TRBJ2-7; a weak D match, TRBD2 (5 bases). V was trimmed by 6 bases and J by 3 bases, leaving 18 bases between them. Per the germline V gene, CDR1 is SNHLY and CDR2 is FYNNEI. This CDR3 comprises 15 residues. The CDR3, as DNA: TGTGCCAGCAGCCGCTTGGGGATTCGGGGCTACGAGCAGTACTTC. It translates to CASSRLGIRGYEQYF.

The gene calls are TRBV7-2 and TRBJ2-7; TRBD1 matches at 8 bases. Germline CDR1 and CDR2: SGHTA and FQGNSA. V lost 5 bases, J lost 6 bases, and 6 bases stayed unmatched. This CDR3 region has 13 residues. The CDR3 region has the DNA TGTGCCAGCAGCAAAGGACAGGGAGTCGAGCAGTACTTC. It codes for CASSKGQGVEQYF.

The chain is built from TRBV6-2 or TRBV6-3 and TRBJ1-5, with D perhaps TRBD1 (6 bases). The CDR3 consists of 14 residues. From germline, CDR1 is MNHEY and CDR2 SVGEGT. V dropped 2 bases and J dropped 4 bases, with 9 bases sitting between them. CDR3 sequence reads: CASSYGTRNQPQHF. The CDR3 nucleotides read TGTGCCAGCAGTTACGGGACACGTAATCAGCCCCAGCATTTT.

The chain couples TRBV2 to TRBJ1-5; weak D call: TRBD1 (5 bases). The CDR3 has 15 amino acids. V dropped 6 bases and J dropped 2 bases, with 14 bases sitting between them. Germline V gene lookup returns CDR1 SNHLY and CDR2 FYNNEI. The CDR3 reads CASRASQGGNQPQHF. The CDR3 nucleotides are TGTGCCAGCAGGGCCAGCCAGGGCGGCAATCAGCCCCAGCATTTT.

V and J are TRBV19 and TRBJ1-5, with TRBD1 matching 8 bases. The CDR3 has 14 amino acids. CDR1 and CDR2 from the germline V gene are LNHDA and SQIVND (reference sequence). V dropped 4 bases and J dropped 5; count of bases not matched to a gene: 4. CDR3 loop: CASSTYRGDQPQHF. The CDR3, as DNA: TGTGCCAGTAGTACGTACAGGGGGGATCAGCCCCAGCATTTT.

The gene calls are TRBV25-1 and TRBJ1-1; D might be TRBD1 (5 bases). The V gene's germline CDR1 is MGHDK and CDR2 SYGVNS. Trimming stripped 5 bases from V and 1 base from J, with 14 bases between. CDR3 length equals 15 residues. DNA for the CDR3: TGTGCCAGCAGTAGGGGCTTGTGGGGGAACACTGAAGCTTTCTTT. Residues: CASSRGLWGNTEAFF.